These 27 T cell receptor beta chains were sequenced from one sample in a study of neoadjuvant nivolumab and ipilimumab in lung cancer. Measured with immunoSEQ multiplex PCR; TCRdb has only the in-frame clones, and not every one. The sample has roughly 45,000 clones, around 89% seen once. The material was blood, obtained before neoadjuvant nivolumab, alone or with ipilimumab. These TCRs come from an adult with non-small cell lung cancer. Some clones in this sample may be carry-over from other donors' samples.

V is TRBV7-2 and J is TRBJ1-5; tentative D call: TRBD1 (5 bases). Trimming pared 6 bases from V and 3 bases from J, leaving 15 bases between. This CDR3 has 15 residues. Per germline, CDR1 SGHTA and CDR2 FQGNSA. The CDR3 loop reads CASRPGEGFNQPQHF. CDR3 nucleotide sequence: TGTGCCAGCAGACCTGGGGAGGGGTTCAATCAGCCCCAGCATTTT. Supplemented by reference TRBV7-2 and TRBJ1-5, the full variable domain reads GAGVSQSPSNKVTEKGKDVELRCDPISGHTALYWYRQSLGQGLEFLIYFQGNSAPDKSGLPSDRFSAERTGGSVSTLTIQRTQQEDSAVYLCASRPGEGFNQPQHFGDGTRLSIL.

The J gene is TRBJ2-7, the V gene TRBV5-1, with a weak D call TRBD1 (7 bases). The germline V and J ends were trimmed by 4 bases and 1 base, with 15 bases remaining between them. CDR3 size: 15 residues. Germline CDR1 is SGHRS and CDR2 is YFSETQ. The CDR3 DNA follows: TGCGCCAGCAGCCCGGAGGCAGGGGGGTCCTACGAGCAGTACTTC. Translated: CASSPEAGGSYEQYF.

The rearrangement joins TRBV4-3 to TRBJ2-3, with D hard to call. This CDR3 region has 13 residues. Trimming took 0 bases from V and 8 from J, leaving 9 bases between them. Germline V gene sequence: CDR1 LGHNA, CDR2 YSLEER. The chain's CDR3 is CASSQEGWGTQYF. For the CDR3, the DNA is TGCGCCAGCAGCCAAGAGGGATGGGGTACGCAGTATTTT.

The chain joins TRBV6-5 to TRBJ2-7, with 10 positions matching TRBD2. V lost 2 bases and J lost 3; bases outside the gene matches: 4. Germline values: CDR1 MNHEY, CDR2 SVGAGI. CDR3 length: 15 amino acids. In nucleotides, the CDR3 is TGTGCCAGCAGTTACGGTCTAGCGGGGGTCTACGAGCAGTACTTC. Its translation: CASSYGLAGVYEQYF.

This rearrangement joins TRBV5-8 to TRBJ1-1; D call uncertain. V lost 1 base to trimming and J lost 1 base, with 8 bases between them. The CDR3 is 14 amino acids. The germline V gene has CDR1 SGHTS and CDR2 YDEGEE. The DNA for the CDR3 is TGTGCCAGCAGCTTGTGGTCGAAGAACACTGAAGCTTTCTTT. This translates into CASSLWSKNTEAFF.

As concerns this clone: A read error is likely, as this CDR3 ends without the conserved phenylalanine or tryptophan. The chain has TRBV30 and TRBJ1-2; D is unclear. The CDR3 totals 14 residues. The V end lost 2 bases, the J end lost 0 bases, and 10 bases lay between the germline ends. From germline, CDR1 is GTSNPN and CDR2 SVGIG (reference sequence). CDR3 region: CAWSPGEPNYGYTL. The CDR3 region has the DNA TGTGCCTGGAGTCCGGGAGAACCTAACTATGGCTACACCTTA.

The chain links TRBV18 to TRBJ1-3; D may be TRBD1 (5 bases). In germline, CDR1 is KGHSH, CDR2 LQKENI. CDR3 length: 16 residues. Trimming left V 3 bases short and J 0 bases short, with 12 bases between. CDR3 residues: CASSPFDGASGNTIYF. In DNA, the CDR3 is TGTGCCAGCTCACCCTTTGACGGGGCCTCTGGAAACACCATATATTTT.

The CDR3 spells CASRRSGTDNYGYTF. In DNA, the CDR3 is TGTGCCAGTAGACGCAGCGGGACCGATAACTATGGCTACACCTTC. The rearrangement joins TRBV19 to TRBJ1-2; D is perhaps TRBD1 (5 bases). V lost 6 bases and J 1 base, leaving 15 bases between the germline ends. The V gene's germline CDR1 is LNHDA and CDR2 SQIVND (reference sequence). The CDR3 runs to 15 residues.

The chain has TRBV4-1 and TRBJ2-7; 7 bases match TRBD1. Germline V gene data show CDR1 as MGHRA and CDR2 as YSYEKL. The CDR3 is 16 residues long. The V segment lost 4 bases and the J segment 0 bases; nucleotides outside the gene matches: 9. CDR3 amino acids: CASSLTRTGDSYEQYF. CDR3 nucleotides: TGCGCCAGCAGCCTGACCCGGACAGGAGACTCCTACGAGCAGTACTTC.

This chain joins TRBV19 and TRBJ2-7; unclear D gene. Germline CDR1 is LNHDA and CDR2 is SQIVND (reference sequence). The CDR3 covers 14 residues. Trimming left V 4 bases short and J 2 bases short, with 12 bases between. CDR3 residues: CASSSRLNTYEQYF. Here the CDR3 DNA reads TGTGCCAGTAGTAGCCGCCTTAATACCTACGAGCAGTACTTC.

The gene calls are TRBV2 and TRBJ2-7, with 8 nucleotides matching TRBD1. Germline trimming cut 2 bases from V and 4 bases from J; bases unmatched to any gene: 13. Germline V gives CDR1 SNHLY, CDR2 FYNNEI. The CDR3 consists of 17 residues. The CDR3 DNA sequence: TGTGCCAGCAGTGAATGGGGACGCTCGGACAGGGAATACGAGCAGTACTTC. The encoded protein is CASSEWGRSDREYEQYF.

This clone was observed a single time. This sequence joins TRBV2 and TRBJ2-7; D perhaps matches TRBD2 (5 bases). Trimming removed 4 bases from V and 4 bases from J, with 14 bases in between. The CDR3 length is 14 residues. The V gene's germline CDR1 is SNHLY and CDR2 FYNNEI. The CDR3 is CASSADGIVYEQYF. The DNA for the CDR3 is TGTGCCAGCAGTGCTGACGGGATCGTATACGAGCAGTACTTC.

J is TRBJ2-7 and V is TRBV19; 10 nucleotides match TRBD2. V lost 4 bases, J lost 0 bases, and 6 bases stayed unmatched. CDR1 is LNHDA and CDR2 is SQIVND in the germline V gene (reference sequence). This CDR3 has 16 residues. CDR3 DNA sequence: TGTGCCAGTAGTAACCCCGGACTAGCGGCCTCCTACGAGCAGTACTTC. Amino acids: CASSNPGLAASYEQYF.

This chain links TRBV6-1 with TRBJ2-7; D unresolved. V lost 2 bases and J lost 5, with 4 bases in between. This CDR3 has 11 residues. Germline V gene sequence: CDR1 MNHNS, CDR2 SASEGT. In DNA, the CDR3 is TGTGCCAGCAGTGAAACGGACGAGCAGTACTTC. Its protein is CASSETDEQYF.

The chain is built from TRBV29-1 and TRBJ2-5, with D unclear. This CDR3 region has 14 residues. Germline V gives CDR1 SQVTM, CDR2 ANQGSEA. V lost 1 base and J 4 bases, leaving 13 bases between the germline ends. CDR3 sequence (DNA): TGCAGCGTTGAAGTAGTCCCCCATAGAGAGACCCAGTACTTC. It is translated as CSVEVVPHRETQYF.

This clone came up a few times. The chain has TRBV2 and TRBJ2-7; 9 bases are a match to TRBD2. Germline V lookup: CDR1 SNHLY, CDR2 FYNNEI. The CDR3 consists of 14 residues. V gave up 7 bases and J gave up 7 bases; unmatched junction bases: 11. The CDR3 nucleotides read TGTGCCAGCAAGAACGGACTAGCGTCGGGGGAGCAGTACTTC. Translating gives CASKNGLASGEQYF. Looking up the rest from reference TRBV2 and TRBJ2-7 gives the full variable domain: EPEVTQTPSHQVTQMGQEVILRCVPISNHLYFYWYRQILGQKVEFLVSFYNNEISEKSEIFDDQFSVERPDGSNFTLKIRSTKLEDSAMYFCASKNGLASGEQYFGPGTRLTVT.

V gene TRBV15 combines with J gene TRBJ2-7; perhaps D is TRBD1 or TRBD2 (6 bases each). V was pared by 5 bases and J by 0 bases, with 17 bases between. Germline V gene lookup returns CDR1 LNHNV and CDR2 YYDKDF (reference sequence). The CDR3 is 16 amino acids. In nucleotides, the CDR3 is TGTGCCACCAGCCGACACAAGGGGGGCAGCTCCTACGAGCAGTACTTC. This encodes CATSRHKGGSSYEQYF.

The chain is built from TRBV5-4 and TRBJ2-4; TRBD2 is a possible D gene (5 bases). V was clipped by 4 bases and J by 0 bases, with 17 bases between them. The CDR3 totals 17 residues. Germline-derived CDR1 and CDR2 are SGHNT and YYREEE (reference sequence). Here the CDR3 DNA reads TGTGCCAGCAGCCGAGGTGGTAGCGATCTAGCCAAAAACATTCAGTACTTC. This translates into CASSRGGSDLAKNIQYF.

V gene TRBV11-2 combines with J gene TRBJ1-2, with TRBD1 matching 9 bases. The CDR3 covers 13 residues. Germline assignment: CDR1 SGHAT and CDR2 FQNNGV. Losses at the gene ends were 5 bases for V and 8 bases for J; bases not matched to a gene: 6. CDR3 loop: CASSRDRERGYTF. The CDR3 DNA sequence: TGTGCCAGCAGCCGGGACAGGGAACGCGGCTACACCTTC.

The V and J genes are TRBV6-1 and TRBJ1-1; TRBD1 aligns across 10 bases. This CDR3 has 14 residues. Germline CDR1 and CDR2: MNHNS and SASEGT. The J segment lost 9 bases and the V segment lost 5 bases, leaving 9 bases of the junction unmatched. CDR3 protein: CASSPRRQGAQAFF. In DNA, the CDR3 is TGTGCCAGCAGTCCCCGACGACAGGGGGCCCAAGCTTTCTTT.

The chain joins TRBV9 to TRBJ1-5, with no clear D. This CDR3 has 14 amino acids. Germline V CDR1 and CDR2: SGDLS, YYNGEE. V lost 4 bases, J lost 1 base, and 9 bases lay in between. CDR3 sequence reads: CASSPNDSNQPQHF. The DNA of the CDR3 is TGTGCCAGCAGCCCCAACGACAGCAATCAGCCCCAGCATTTT. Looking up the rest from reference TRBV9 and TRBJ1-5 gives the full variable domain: DSGVTQTPKHLITATGQRVTLRCSPRSGDLSVYWYQQSLDQGLQFLIQYYNGEERAKGNILERFSAQQFPDLHSELNLSSLELGDSALYFCASSPNDSNQPQHFGDGTRLSIL.

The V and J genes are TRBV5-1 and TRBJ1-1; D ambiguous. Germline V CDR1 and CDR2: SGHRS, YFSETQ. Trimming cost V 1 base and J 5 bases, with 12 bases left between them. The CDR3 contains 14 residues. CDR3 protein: CASSLSVTGTEAFF. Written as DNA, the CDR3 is TGCGCCAGCAGCTTGAGCGTTACGGGAACTGAAGCTTTCTTT. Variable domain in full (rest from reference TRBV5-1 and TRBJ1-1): KAGVTQTPRYLIKTRGQQVTLSCSPISGHRSVSWYQQTPGQGLQFLFEYFSETQRNKGNFPGRFSGRQFSNSRSEMNVSTLELGDSALYLCASSLSVTGTEAFFGQGTRLTVV.

In DNA, the CDR3 is TGCGCCAGCAGTCAACCCGGGACAGGGAATAACACTGAAGCTTTCTTT. It specifies CASSQPGTGNNTEAFF. This sequence joins TRBV23-1 and TRBJ1-1; 9 bases line up with TRBD1. TRBV23-1 is annotated as an ORF whose role is uncertain. The CDR3 runs to 16 residues. V shed 2 bases, J shed 2 bases, and the junction held 6 bases outside the gene matches.

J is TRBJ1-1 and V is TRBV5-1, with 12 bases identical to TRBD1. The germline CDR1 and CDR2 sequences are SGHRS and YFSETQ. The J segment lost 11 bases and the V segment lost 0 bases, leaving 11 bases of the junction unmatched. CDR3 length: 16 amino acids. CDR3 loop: CASSLDRPGTGGDAFF. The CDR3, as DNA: TGCGCCAGCAGCTTGGACCGCCCCGGGACAGGGGGCGATGCTTTCTTT.

Written as DNA, the CDR3 is TGTGCCAGCAGTTACCTAGGGACTAGCGGGAGGGTTGAGCAGTTCTTC. Its translation is CASSYLGTSGRVEQFF. This chain connects TRBV6-5 to TRBJ2-1; TRBD2 matches 16 bases. The CDR3 runs 16 residues. The V gene end was trimmed by 2 bases and the J gene end by 9 bases; junction bases not matched to a gene: 4. Germline V lookup: CDR1 MNHEY, CDR2 SVGAGI.

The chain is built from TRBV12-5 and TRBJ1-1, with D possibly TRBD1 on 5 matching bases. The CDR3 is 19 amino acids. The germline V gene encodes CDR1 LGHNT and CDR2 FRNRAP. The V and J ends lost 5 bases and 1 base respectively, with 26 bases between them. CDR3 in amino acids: CASGQSGGGSTRKNTEAFF. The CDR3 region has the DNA TGTGCTAGTGGTCAAAGTGGGGGGGGATCTACCCGAAAGAACACTGAAGCTTTCTTT. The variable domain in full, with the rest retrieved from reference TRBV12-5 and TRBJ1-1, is DARVTQTPRHKVTEMGQEVTMRCQPILGHNTVFWYRQTMMQGLELLAYFRNRAPLDDSGMPKDRFSAEMPDATLATLKIQPSEPRDSAVYFCASGQSGGGSTRKNTEAFFGQGTRLTVV.

The CDR3: CASSAGRAGGPNEQFF. CDR3 DNA sequence: TGTGCCAGCAGTGCGGGAAGGGCGGGAGGGCCAAATGAGCAGTTCTTC. This sequence joins TRBV25-1 and TRBJ2-1, with 9 bases matching TRBD2. Per the germline V gene, CDR1 is MGHDK and CDR2 is SYGVNS. The CDR3 has 16 residues. V lost 4 bases, J lost 7 bases, and 11 bases stayed unmatched. Full variable domain (remainder filled in from reference TRBV25-1 and TRBJ2-1): EADIYQTPRYLVIGTGKKITLECSQTMGHDKMYWYQQDPGMELHLIHYSYGVNSTEKGDLSSESTVSRIRTEHFPLTLESARPSHTSQYLCASSAGRAGGPNEQFFGPGTRLTVL.